This T cell receptor (beta chain) was sequenced for a study of cytomegalovirus exposure and HLA in healthy donors. Study-level information: According to later analysis, the same platform produced the 120 validation and about 700 first-cohort repertoires. Whole-study findings and limits: TCR clusters originating in the first cohort tended to co-occur in the roughly 120 validation repertoires, according to a later analysis.

The data were produced by immunoSEQ multiplex PCR, yet TCRdb's version contains in-frame clones alone and is incomplete. The data hold approximately 76,000 clones, with around 94% observed a single time. With respect to this clone: Its antigen is not known.

Germline CDR1 SGHRS, CDR2 YFSETQ. The V end lost 0 bases, the J end lost 6 bases, and 9 bases lay between the germline ends. The CDR3 has 14 amino acids. The V gene is TRBV5-1, the J gene TRBJ2-2; no clear D. Material: PBMCs. The TCR was taken from a woman under 30 in good health and CMV-seropositive. The CDR3 DNA follows: TGCGCCAGCAGCTTGGATTATAGCCCCGGGGAGCTGTTTTTT. This sequence encodes CASSLDYSPGELFF.